This TCR beta chain was recovered during a study of cytomegalovirus exposure and HLA in healthy donors. Study outcomes and limitations: Some V segments could not be told apart, so they were left out, TRBV6-2 and TRBV6-3 among them. Researchers reportedly found TCR beta sequences accurately predicted most subjects' HLA-A and HLA-B alleles. The authors enumerated over 150 TCR beta chains as linked to cytomegalovirus.

In the PCR, 60 Vbeta and 13 Jbeta primers were used. As originally analysed: Later, an analysis found 75 million to 90 million unique TCR beta chains, and about 10 million of these were shared. Measured with immunoSEQ multiplex PCR; TCRdb has only the in-frame clones, and not every one. V and J calls and clone size follow that table, whereas D and trimming were derived from the DNA. Here the sample spans about 130,000 clones, approximately 80% being singletons. Notes on this clone: Antigen: not known.

Per germline, CDR1 SGHRS and CDR2 YFSETQ. The CDR3 length is 14 residues. Trimming removed 2 bases at V and 0 bases at J, with 9 bases between. Source material: PBMCs. The chain has TRBV5-1 and TRBJ2-7; D not certain. This receptor was taken from a man aged 40-50 years in good health and CMV-seronegative. CDR3 residues: CASSFQALSYEQYF. The CDR3, as DNA: TGCGCCAGCAGCTTCCAGGCCCTCTCCTACGAGCAGTACTTC.